One sample yielded the 30 T cell receptor beta chains listed below, sequenced in a study of T cell changes during pregnancy in multiple sclerosis. The method was immunoSEQ multiplex PCR; TCRdb's version includes in-frame clones alone and lacks a portion of them. The sample yields 85,000 to 90,000 clones, approximately 95% seen once. The material sequenced was peripheral blood, taken after pregnancy. The receptor source for this set is a female donor in good health, enrolled as a control in a pregnancy study.

The rearrangement joins TRBV18 to TRBJ2-5, with D hard to call. Germline CDR1 is KGHSH and CDR2 is LQKENI. Trimming removed 5 bases at V and 3 bases at J, with 4 bases between. This CDR3 is built from 11 residues. This CDR3 reads CASSSKETQYF. The DNA of the CDR3 is TGTGCCAGCTCATCCAAAGAGACCCAGTACTTC.

This clone has just one count. This chain connects TRBV18 to TRBJ2-7; 7 nucleotides match TRBD1. With V trimmed by 3 bases and J by 3 bases, 5 bases remained unmatched. Germline-derived CDR1 and CDR2 are KGHSH and LQKENI. The CDR3 has 14 residues. CDR3 residues: CASSPRQGIYEQYF. CDR3 DNA sequence: TGTGCCAGCTCACCGCGACAGGGTATCTACGAGCAGTACTTC.

This clone was seen just once. The CDR3 sequence is CASSPTGLGQPQHF. CDR3 nucleotide sequence: TGTGCCAGCAGCCCGACAGGCTTGGGTCAGCCCCAGCATTTT. The V and J genes are TRBV27 and TRBJ1-5, with D possibly TRBD1 on 6 matching bases. Trimming took off 6 bases at V and 6 bases at J, with 15 bases between the two ends. CDR3 length: 14 amino acids. Germline V gene sequence: CDR1 MNHEY, CDR2 SMNVEV (reference sequence).

The V gene is TRBV2, the J gene TRBJ2-7; 8 bases match TRBD1. The ends lost 2 bases at V and 7 bases at J; junction bases unmatched: 7. This CDR3 region has 14 residues. In germline, CDR1 is SNHLY, CDR2 FYNNEI. Written as DNA, the CDR3 is TGTGCCAGCAGTGAATTTGACAGGGGAGAGGAGCAGTACTTC. Translating it yields CASSEFDRGEEQYF.

The table lists this clone with a count of one. The chain recombines TRBV28 with TRBJ1-2; D remains unclear. Germline lookup yields CDR1 MDHEN and CDR2 SYDVKM. Between the trimmed V and J ends, which lost 5 bases and 8 bases, there was a span of 15 bases. The CDR3 consists of 13 residues. The CDR3 loop is CASSDRRRAGYTF. CDR3 coding DNA: TGTGCCAGCAGTGATAGGAGGCGGGCCGGCTACACCTTC.

V is TRBV27 and J is TRBJ1-5, with D unresolved. The V gene's germline CDR1 is MNHEY and CDR2 SMNVEV (reference sequence). Between the trimmed V and J ends, which lost 5 bases and 11 bases, there was a span of 13 bases. This CDR3 is built from 12 residues. DNA for the CDR3: TGTGCCAGCAGTCGGCCGGGAGGAGCCCAGCATTTT. Residues: CASSRPGGAQHF.

In this sample, this clone turned up once. The chain couples TRBV6-1 to TRBJ1-3; no firm D call. CDR1 MNHNS and CDR2 SASEGT come from the germline V gene. The V end lost 2 bases, the J end lost 0 bases, and 5 bases lay between the germline ends. The CDR3 has 14 residues. The CDR3 is CASSERVSGNTIYF. The CDR3 region has the DNA TGTGCCAGCAGTGAACGGGTCTCTGGAAACACCATATATTTT.

This chain uses TRBV4-1 with TRBJ1-3; no definite D call. Germline CDR1 is MGHRA and CDR2 is YSYEKL. Trimming took 1 base from V and 1 from J, leaving 5 bases between them. The CDR3 spans 14 residues. This CDR3 reads CASSQVVSGNTIYF. The CDR3 DNA is TGCGCCAGCAGCCAAGTCGTTTCTGGAAACACCATATATTTT.

This clone has a single count. The chain employs TRBV7-2 and TRBJ1-4; TRBD1 might be the D (5 bases). Trimming left V 2 bases short and J 8 bases short, with 9 bases between. CDR1 and CDR2 from the germline V gene are SGHTA and FQGNSA. This CDR3 spans 13 amino acids. CDR3 protein: CASSLYRGEKLFF. DNA for the CDR3: TGTGCCAGCAGCTTATATAGGGGAGAAAAACTGTTTTTT.

The chain joins TRBV5-1 to TRBJ2-1, with 14 bases fitting TRBD2. V shed 4 bases and J 10 bases; nucleotides not matched to a gene: 10. The CDR3 has 16 amino acids. The germline V gene encodes CDR1 SGHRS and CDR2 YFSETQ. DNA of the CDR3: TGCGCCAGCAGCCCGGCTGGACTAGCGGGAGGTCGGGAGCAGTTCTTC. Encoded protein: CASSPAGLAGGREQFF.

The chain uses TRBV6-1 and TRBJ2-5, with TRBD2 matching 13 bases. CDR3 size: 15 residues. The germline gives CDR1 MNHNS, CDR2 SASEGT. Trimming at V came to 7 bases and at J to 4 bases, leaving 6 bases not matched to a gene. The CDR3 loop reads CASKRTSGSPETQYF. The CDR3 region has the DNA TGTGCCAGCAAAAGGACTAGCGGGAGCCCAGAGACCCAGTACTTC.

This rearrangement joins TRBV5-4 to TRBJ2-3, with D possibly TRBD2 on 7 matching bases. Germline V CDR1 and CDR2: SGHNT, YYREEE (reference sequence). V lost 9 bases and J lost 4, with 15 bases in between. This CDR3 contains 13 residues. CDR3 residues: CATEGGGSDTQYF. DNA for the CDR3: TGTGCCACCGAAGGGGGGGGTTCAGATACGCAGTATTTT.

The chain uses TRBV6-5 and TRBJ2-6; D not resolved. This CDR3 has 14 residues. The germline V gene has CDR1 MNHEY and CDR2 SVGAGI. V was clipped by 5 bases and J by 3 bases, with 8 bases between them. The chain's CDR3 is CASSPLVGANVLTF. CDR3 nucleotide sequence: TGTGCCAGCAGTCCTCTCGTTGGGGCCAACGTCCTGACTTTC.

The chain employs TRBV20-1 and TRBJ2-5; D is possibly TRBD1 (6 bases). This CDR3 contains 11 residues. V gave up 7 bases and J gave up 7 bases, with 13 bases separating them. Germline-derived CDR1 and CDR2 are DFQATT and SNEGSKA (reference sequence). DNA of the CDR3: TGCAGTGTGGGGCAGGGGTGGACCCAGTACTTC. It encodes CSVGQGWTQYF.

This rearrangement joins TRBV5-1 to TRBJ1-4; the D gene is possibly TRBD1 (6 bases). Germline loops: CDR1 SGHRS, CDR2 YFSETQ. The CDR3 has 14 residues. Trimming cost V 5 bases and J 3 bases, with 11 bases left between them. CDR3 in DNA: TGCGCCAGCAGGGAACAGGGAGCTAATGAAAAACTGTTTTTT. Translated: CASREQGANEKLFF.

The chain is built from TRBV7-9 and TRBJ2-3; D may be TRBD1 (5 bases). The V gene lost 4 bases and the J gene lost 6 bases, with 11 bases spanning the gap. Germline CDR1 is SEHNR and CDR2 is FQNEAQ (reference sequence). This CDR3 has 13 amino acids. In DNA, the CDR3 is TGTGCCAGCAGCTCGGCAGGGATTGATACGCAGTATTTT. Translating gives CASSSAGIDTQYF.

The chain carries TRBV7-9 and TRBJ2-2; D may be TRBD2 (5 bases). With 4 bases removed from V and 3 bases from J, the gap between germline ends came to 15 bases. Germline V gene sequence: CDR1 SEHNR, CDR2 FQNEAQ (reference sequence). The CDR3 sequence is 16 residues long. In DNA form, the CDR3 reads TGTGCCAGCAGCTCATCCGGAGGTCGGGACACCGGGGAGCTGTTTTTT. Its translation is CASSSSGGRDTGELFF.

V and J are TRBV13 and TRBJ2-5, with TRBD2 matching over 7 bases. There are 14 residues in the CDR3. The junction had 8 bases not matched to a gene; V was cut back by 4 bases and J by 6 bases. Germline V gene sequence: CDR1 PRHDT, CDR2 FYEKMQ (reference sequence). As DNA, the CDR3 is TGTGCCAGCAGCTCGCTAGCGGCGGGGAAGACCCAGTACTTC. This encodes CASSSLAAGKTQYF.

V and J are TRBV28 and TRBJ2-1; 7 positions agree with TRBD2. V lost 6 bases, J lost 5 bases, and 16 bases stayed unmatched. Looked up from germline, CDR1 is MDHEN and CDR2 is SYDVKM. The CDR3 extends over 17 amino acids. CDR3 loop: CASSLARWGGYNNEQFF. For the CDR3, the DNA is TGTGCCAGCAGCCTCGCGCGGTGGGGGGGGTACAACAATGAGCAGTTCTTC.

This chain connects TRBV28 to TRBJ1-1, with 7 bases lining up with TRBD1. The J segment lost 5 bases and the V segment lost 4 bases, leaving 10 bases of the junction unmatched. The germline CDR1 and CDR2 sequences are MDHEN and SYDVKM. CDR3 length equals 15 residues. For the CDR3, the DNA is TGTGCCAGCAGTTCCCCCGGGACAGAAGAAACTGAAGCTTTCTTT. Translation: CASSSPGTEETEAFF. Together with reference TRBV28 and TRBJ1-1, the CDR3 gives the full variable domain: DVKVTQSSRYLVKRTGEKVFLECVQDMDHENMFWYRQDPGLGLRLIYFSYDVKMKEKGDIPEGYSVSREKKERFSLILESASTNQTSMYLCASSSPGTEETEAFFGQGTRLTVV.

The gene calls are TRBV25-1 and TRBJ2-4, with a weak D call TRBD2 (6 bases). In germline, CDR1 is MGHDK, CDR2 SYGVNS. Between the trimmed V and J ends, which lost 2 bases and 0 bases, there was a span of 8 bases. The CDR3 runs to 15 residues. This CDR3 reads CASSEPGLAKNIQYF. Here the CDR3 DNA reads TGTGCCAGCAGTGAACCGGGACTAGCCAAAAACATTCAGTACTTC.

The chain links TRBV19 to TRBJ2-1; 9 bases are a match to TRBD1. The CDR3 runs to 14 residues. Germline V gene sequence: CDR1 LNHDA, CDR2 SQIVND (reference sequence). V lost 7 bases and J lost 10; bases outside the gene matches: 11. The CDR3 DNA sequence: TGTGCCAGTAAATCGGGACAGGGTTTATGGGAGCAGTTCTTC. Amino acid sequence: CASKSGQGLWEQFF.

The chain uses TRBV13 and TRBJ2-7; 9 positions agree with TRBD1. From germline, CDR1 is PRHDT and CDR2 FYEKMQ (reference sequence). Trimming removed 0 bases from V and 3 bases from J; junction bases left unmatched: 3. The CDR3 runs to 15 residues. This CDR3 is CASSLGGQGRYEQYF. In DNA, the CDR3 is TGTGCCAGCAGCTTAGGCGGACAGGGGCGCTACGAGCAGTACTTC.

This chain uses TRBV4-1 with TRBJ2-1; 10 bases line up with TRBD2. After removal of 1 base from V and 6 bases from J, the junction contained 9 bases not matched to a gene. Germline V gives CDR1 MGHRA, CDR2 YSYEKL. This CDR3 comprises 17 residues. Here the CDR3 reads CASSQASSGRGSNEQFF. In DNA, the CDR3 is TGCGCCAGCAGCCAAGCCTCAAGCGGGAGGGGAAGCAATGAGCAGTTCTTC.

This chain uses TRBV10-1 with TRBJ2-7; D call uncertain. Deletions cut 9 bases from V and 3 bases from J, with 12 bases between. This CDR3 comprises 12 residues. CDR1 is WNHNN and CDR2 is SYGVQD in the germline V gene (reference sequence). DNA of the CDR3: TGCGCCAGAGATCACCGAGTCTACGAGCAGTACTTC. Protein: CARDHRVYEQYF.

The chain couples TRBV5-1 to TRBJ2-6; 8 bases are shared with TRBD1. Germline trimming cut 0 bases from V and 0 bases from J; bases unmatched to any gene: 8. Germline V CDR1 and CDR2: SGHRS, YFSETQ. The CDR3 covers 19 residues. CDR3 amino acids: CASSLGTGFGFSGANVLTF. CDR3 nucleotides: TGCGCCAGCAGCTTGGGGACAGGGTTCGGGTTCTCTGGGGCCAACGTCCTGACTTTC. Combining the CDR3 with reference TRBV5-1 and TRBJ2-6 gives the whole variable domain KAGVTQTPRYLIKTRGQQVTLSCSPISGHRSVSWYQQTPGQGLQFLFEYFSETQRNKGNFPGRFSGRQFSNSRSEMNVSTLELGDSALYLCASSLGTGFGFSGANVLTFGAGSRLTVL.

V is TRBV6-1 and J is TRBJ2-1, with TRBD1 as a possible D gene (6 bases). The CDR3 consists of 15 residues. CDR1 MNHNS and CDR2 SASEGT come from the germline V gene. Trimming shortened V by 2 bases and J by 4 bases, and 12 bases separated the two germline ends. The CDR3 protein is CASSELGAQYNEQFF. CDR3 in DNA: TGTGCCAGCAGTGAACTGGGGGCCCAGTACAATGAGCAGTTCTTC.

This clone showed up just once. This chain joins TRBV2 and TRBJ1-5; D not certain. The CDR3 extends over 17 amino acids. V gave up 7 bases and J gave up 0 bases, with 19 bases separating them. Germline V CDR1 and CDR2: SNHLY, FYNNEI. The CDR3 loop reads CASTGTGVGHSNQPQHF. The CDR3 DNA reads TGTGCCAGCACAGGAACCGGGGTTGGGCATAGCAATCAGCCCCAGCATTTT.

The rearrangement links TRBV30 to TRBJ2-2; 9 bases map to TRBD1. Germline CDR1 reads GTSNPN; CDR2 reads SVGIG (reference sequence). This CDR3 comprises 15 residues. V was clipped by 4 bases and J by 4 bases; unmatched bases: 7. The CDR3 sequence: CAWKFGQGSTGELFF. DNA of the CDR3: TGTGCCTGGAAATTCGGACAGGGGAGCACCGGGGAGCTGTTTTTT.

This chain connects TRBV7-8 to TRBJ1-1, with D possibly TRBD1 on 5 matching bases. The germline V gene encodes CDR1 SGHVS and CDR2 FQNEAQ. The V and J ends lost 6 bases and 1 base respectively, with 9 bases between them. CDR3 length: 13 residues. CDR3 in DNA: TGTGCCAGCAGTCGGGGGGGGAACACTGAAGCTTTCTTT. Protein product: CASSRGGNTEAFF.